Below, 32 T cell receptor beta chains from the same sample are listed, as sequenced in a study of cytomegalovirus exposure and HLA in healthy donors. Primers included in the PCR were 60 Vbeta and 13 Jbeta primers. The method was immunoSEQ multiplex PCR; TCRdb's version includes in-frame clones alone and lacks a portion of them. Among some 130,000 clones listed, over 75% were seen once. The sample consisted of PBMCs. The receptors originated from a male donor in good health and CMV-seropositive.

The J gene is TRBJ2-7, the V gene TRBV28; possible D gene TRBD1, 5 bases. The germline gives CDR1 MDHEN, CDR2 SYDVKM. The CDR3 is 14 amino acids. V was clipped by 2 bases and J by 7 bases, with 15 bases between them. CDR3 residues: CASSLQGPLGEQYF. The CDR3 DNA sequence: TGTGCCAGCAGTTTACAGGGCCCCCTGGGGGAGCAGTACTTC. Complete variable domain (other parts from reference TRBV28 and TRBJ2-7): DVKVTQSSRYLVKRTGEKVFLECVQDMDHENMFWYRQDPGLGLRLIYFSYDVKMKEKGDIPEGYSVSREKKERFSLILESASTNQTSMYLCASSLQGPLGEQYFGPGTRLTVT.

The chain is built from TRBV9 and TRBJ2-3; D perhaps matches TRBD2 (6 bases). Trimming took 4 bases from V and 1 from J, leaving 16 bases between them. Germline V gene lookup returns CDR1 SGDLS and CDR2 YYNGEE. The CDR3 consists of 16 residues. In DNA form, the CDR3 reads TGTGCCAGCAGCCCCCTCGGATTAGCGGGCACAGATACGCAGTATTTT. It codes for CASSPLGLAGTDTQYF.

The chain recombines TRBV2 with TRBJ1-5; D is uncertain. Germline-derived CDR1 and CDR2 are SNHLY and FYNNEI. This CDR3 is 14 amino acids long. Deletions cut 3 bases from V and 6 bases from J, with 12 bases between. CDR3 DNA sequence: TGTGCCAGCAGTGAGAGGTCCAAAGGTCAGCCCCAGCATTTT. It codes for CASSERSKGQPQHF.

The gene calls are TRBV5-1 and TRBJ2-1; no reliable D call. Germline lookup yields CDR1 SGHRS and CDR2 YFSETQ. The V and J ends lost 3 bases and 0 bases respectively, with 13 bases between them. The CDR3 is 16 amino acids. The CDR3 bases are TGCGCCAGCAGCTCCCTAGATCCGAGCTCCTACAATGAGCAGTTCTTC. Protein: CASSSLDPSSYNEQFF.

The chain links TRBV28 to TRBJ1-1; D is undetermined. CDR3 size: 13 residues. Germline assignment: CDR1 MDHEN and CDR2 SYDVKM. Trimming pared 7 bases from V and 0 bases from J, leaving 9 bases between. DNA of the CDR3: TGTGCCAGCATGGTACAGATGAACACTGAAGCTTTCTTT. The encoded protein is CASMVQMNTEAFF. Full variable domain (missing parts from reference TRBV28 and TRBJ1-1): DVKVTQSSRYLVKRTGEKVFLECVQDMDHENMFWYRQDPGLGLRLIYFSYDVKMKEKGDIPEGYSVSREKKERFSLILESASTNQTSMYLCASMVQMNTEAFFGQGTRLTVV.

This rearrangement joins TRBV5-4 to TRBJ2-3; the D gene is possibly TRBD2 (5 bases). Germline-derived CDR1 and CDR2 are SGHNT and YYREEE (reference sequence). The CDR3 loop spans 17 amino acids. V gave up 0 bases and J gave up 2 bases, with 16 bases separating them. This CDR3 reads CASSLDGLTSSTDTQYF. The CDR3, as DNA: TGTGCCAGCAGCTTGGACGGACTCACCTCTTCCACAGATACGCAGTATTTT.

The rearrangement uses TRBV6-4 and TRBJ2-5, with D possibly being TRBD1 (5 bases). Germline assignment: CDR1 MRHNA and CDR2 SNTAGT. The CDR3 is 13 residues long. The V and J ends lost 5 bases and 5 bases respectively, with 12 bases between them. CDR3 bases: TGTGCCAGCAGTCGCGGCCCAGGGGAGACCCAGTACTTC. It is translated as CASSRGPGETQYF.

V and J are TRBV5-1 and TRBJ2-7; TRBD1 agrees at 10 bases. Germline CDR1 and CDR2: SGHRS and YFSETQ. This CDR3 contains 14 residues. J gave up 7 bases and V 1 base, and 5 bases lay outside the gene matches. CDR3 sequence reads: CASSLRQGAGEQYF. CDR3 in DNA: TGCGCCAGCAGCTTGAGACAGGGGGCGGGAGAGCAGTACTTC.

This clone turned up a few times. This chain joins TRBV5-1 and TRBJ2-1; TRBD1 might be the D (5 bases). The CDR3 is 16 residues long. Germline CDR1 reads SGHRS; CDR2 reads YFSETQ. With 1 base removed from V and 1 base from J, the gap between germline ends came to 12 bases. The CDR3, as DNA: TGCGCCAGCAGCTTGTCCCCGCAGGGATCCTACAATGAGCAGTTCTTC. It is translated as CASSLSPQGSYNEQFF.

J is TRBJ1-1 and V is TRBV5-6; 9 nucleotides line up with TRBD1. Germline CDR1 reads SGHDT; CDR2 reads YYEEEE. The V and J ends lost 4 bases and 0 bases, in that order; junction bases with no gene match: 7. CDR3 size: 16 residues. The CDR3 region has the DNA TGTGCCAGCAGCCACCGGGACAGGGTCCTGAACACTGAAGCTTTCTTT. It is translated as CASSHRDRVLNTEAFF.

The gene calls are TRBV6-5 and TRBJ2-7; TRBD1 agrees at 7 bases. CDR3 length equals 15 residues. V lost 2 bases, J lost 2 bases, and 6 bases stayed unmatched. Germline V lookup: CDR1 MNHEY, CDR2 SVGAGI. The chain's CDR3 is CASSYTDRVTYEQYF. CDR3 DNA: TGTGCCAGCAGTTACACAGACAGGGTCACCTACGAGCAGTACTTC.

The CDR3 region is CASSYSPQGGYEQYF. CDR3 nucleotide sequence: TGTGCCAGCAGTTATAGTCCACAGGGAGGGTACGAGCAGTACTTC. The chain links TRBV6-5 to TRBJ2-7, with D perhaps TRBD2 (7 bases). Trimming shortened V by 3 bases and J by 4 bases, and 16 bases separated the two germline ends. This CDR3 contains 15 residues. In germline, CDR1 is MNHEY, CDR2 SVGAGI.

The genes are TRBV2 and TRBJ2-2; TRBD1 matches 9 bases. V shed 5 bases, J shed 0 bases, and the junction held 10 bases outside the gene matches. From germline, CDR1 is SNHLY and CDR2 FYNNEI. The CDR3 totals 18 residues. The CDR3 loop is CASSIQGAKFANTGELFF. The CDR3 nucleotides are TGTGCCAGCAGTATACAGGGGGCGAAATTTGCGAACACCGGGGAGCTGTTTTTT.

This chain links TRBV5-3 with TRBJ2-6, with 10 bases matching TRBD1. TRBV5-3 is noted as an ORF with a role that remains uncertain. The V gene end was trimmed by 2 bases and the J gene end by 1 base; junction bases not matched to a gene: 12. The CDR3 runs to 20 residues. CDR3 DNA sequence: TGTGCCAGAAGCTTAAACTTGAGGGACAGGGGCCATTCTGGGGCCAACGTCCTGACTTTC. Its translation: CARSLNLRDRGHSGANVLTF.

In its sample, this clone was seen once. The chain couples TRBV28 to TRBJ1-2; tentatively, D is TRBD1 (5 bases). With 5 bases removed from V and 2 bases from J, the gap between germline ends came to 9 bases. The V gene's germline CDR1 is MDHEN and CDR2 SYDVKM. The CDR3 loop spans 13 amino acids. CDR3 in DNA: TGTGCCAGCAGTGCGGGGCGCAACTATGGCTACACCTTC. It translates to CASSAGRNYGYTF.

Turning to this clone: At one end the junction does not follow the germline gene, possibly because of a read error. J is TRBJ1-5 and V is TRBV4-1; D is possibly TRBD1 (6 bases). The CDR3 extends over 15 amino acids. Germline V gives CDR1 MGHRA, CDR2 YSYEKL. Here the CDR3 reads CASSQPGDGNQPQHF. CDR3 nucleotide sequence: TGTGCCAGCAGCCAACCAGGGGACGGCAATCAGCCCCAGCATTTT.

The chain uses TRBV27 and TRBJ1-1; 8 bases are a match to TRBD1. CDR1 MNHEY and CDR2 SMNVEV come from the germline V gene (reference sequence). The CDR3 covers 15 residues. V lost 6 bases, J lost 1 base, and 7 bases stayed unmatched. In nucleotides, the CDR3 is TGTGCCAGCAGCCGACAGGGGACCGAGAACACTGAAGCTTTCTTT. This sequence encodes CASSRQGTENTEAFF.

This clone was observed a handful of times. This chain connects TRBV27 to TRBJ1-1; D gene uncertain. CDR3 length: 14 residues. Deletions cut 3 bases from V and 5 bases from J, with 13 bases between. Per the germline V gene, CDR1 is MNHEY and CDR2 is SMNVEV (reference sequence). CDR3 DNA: TGTGCCAGCAGTTTTGGACCGACTAGGACTGAAGCTTTCTTT. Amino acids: CASSFGPTRTEAFF.

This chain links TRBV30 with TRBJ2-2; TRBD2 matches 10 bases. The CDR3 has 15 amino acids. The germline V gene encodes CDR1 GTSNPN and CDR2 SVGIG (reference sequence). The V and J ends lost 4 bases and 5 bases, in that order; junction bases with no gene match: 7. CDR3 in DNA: TGTGCCTGGACTGCTAGCGGGGGAGTGACCGGGGAGCTGTTTTTT. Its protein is CAWTASGGVTGELFF.

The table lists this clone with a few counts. CDR3 in amino acids: CASSSSGQGVFNQPQHF. Written as DNA, the CDR3 is TGTGCCAGCAGTTCCTCCGGACAGGGGGTCTTCAATCAGCCCCAGCATTTT. The chain couples TRBV28 to TRBJ1-5; 10 positions match TRBD1. Per germline, CDR1 MDHEN and CDR2 SYDVKM. V was clipped by 4 bases and J by 3 bases; unmatched bases: 9. This CDR3 comprises 17 residues. Filled out from reference TRBV28 and TRBJ1-5, the complete variable domain reads DVKVTQSSRYLVKRTGEKVFLECVQDMDHENMFWYRQDPGLGLRLIYFSYDVKMKEKGDIPEGYSVSREKKERFSLILESASTNQTSMYLCASSSSGQGVFNQPQHFGDGTRLSIL.

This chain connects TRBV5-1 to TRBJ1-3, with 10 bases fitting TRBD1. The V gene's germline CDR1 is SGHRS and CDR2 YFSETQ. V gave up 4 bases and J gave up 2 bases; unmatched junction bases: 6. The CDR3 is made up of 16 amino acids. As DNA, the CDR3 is TGCGCCAGCAGCCTATTCGGGACAGGGGCTGGAAACACCATATATTTT. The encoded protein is CASSLFGTGAGNTIYF. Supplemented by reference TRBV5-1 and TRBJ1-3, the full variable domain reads KAGVTQTPRYLIKTRGQQVTLSCSPISGHRSVSWYQQTPGQGLQFLFEYFSETQRNKGNFPGRFSGRQFSNSRSEMNVSTLELGDSALYLCASSLFGTGAGNTIYFGEGSWLTVV.

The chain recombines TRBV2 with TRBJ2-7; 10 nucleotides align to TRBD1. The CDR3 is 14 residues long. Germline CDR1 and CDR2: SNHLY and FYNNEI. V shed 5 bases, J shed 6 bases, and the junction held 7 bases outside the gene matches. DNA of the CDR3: TGTGCCAGCAGTCGGGACAGGGGTTTGGGCGAGCAGTACTTC. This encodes CASSRDRGLGEQYF.

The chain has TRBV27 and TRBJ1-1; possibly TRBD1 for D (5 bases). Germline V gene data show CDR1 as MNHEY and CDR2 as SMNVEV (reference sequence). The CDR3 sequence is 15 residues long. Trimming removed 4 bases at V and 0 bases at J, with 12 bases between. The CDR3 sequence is CASSSPGRMNTEAFF. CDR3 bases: TGTGCCAGCAGTTCTCCAGGGCGCATGAACACTGAAGCTTTCTTT.

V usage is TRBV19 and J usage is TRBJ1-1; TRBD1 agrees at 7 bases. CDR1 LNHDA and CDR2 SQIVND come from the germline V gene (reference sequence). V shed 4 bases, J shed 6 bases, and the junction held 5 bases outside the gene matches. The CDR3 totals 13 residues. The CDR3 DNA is TGTGCCAGTAGTAGCTACAGGGGATCTGAAGCTTTCTTT. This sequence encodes CASSSYRGSEAFF. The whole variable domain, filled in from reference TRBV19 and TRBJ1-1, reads DGGITQSPKYLFRKEGQNVTLSCEQNLNHDAMYWYRQDPGQGLRLIYYSQIVNDFQKGDIAEGYSVSREKKESFPLTVTSAQKNPTAFYLCASSSYRGSEAFFGQGTRLTVV.

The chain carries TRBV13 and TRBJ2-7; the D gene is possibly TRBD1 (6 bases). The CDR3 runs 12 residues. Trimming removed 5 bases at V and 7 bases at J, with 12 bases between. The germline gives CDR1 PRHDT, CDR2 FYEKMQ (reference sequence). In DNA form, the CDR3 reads TGTGCCAGCAGCGCACAGGGATGGGAGCAGTACTTC. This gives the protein CASSAQGWEQYF. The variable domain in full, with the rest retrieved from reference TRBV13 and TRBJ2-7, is AAGVIQSPRHLIKEKRETATLKCYPIPRHDTVYWYQQGPGQDPQFLISFYEKMQSDKGSIPDRFSAQQFSDYHSELNMSSLELGDSALYFCASSAQGWEQYFGPGTRLTVT.

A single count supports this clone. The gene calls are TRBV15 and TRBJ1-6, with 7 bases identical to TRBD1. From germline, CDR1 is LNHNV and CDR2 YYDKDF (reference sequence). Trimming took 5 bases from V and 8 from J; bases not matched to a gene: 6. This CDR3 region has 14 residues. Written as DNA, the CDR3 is TGTGCCACCAGCCGCAGACAGGGAGATTCACCCCTCCACTTT. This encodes CATSRRQGDSPLHF.

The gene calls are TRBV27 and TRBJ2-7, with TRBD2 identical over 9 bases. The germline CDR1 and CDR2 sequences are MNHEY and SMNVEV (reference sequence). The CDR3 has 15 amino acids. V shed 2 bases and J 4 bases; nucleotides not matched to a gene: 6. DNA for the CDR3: TGTGCCAGCAGTTTAATTGGCGGGAGGGGGTACGAGCAGTACTTC. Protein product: CASSLIGGRGYEQYF.

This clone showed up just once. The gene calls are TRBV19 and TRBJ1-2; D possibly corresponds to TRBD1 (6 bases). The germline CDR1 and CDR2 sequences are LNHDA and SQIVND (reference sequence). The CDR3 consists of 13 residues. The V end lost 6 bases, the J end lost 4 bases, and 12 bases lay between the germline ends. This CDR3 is CASRPDRSYGYTF. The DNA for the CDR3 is TGTGCCAGTAGGCCGGACAGATCCTATGGCTACACCTTC.

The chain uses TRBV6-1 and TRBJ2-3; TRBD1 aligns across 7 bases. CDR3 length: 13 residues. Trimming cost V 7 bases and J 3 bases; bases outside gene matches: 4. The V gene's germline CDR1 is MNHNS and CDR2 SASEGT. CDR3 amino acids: CASTRQGTDTQYF. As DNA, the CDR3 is TGTGCCAGCACCCGACAGGGAACAGATACGCAGTATTTT.

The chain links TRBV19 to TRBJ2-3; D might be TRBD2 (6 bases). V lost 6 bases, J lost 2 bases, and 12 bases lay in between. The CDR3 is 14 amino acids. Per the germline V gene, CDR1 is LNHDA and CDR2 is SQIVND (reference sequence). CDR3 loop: CASRPGLSTDTQYF. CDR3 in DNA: TGTGCCAGTAGGCCGGGACTTTCCACAGATACGCAGTATTTT.

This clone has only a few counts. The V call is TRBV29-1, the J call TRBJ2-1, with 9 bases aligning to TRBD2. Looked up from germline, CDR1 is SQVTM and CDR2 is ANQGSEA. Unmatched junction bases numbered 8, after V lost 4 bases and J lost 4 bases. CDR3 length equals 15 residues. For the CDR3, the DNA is TGCAGCGTTGGTTCGCTAGCGGGGCCTTACAATGAGCAGTTCTTC. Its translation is CSVGSLAGPYNEQFF.

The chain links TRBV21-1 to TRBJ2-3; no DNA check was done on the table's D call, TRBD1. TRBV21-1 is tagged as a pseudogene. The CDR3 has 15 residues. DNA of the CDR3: TGTGCCAGCAGCAAAGGGAAGGGGCGCACAGATACGCAGTATTTT. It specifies CASSKGKGRTDTQYF.